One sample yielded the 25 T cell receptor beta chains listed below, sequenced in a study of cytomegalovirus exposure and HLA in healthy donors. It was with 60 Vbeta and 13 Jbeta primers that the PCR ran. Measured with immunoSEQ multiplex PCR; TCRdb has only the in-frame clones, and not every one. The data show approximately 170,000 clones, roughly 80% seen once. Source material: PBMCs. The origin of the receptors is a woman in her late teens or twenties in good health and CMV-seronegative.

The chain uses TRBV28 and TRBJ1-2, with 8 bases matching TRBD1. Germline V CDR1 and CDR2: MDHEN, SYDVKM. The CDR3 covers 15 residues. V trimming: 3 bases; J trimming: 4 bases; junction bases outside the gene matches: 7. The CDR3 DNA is TGTGCCAGCAGTTTCCCGGACAGGGCGGGCTATGGCTACACCTTC. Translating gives CASSFPDRAGYGYTF.

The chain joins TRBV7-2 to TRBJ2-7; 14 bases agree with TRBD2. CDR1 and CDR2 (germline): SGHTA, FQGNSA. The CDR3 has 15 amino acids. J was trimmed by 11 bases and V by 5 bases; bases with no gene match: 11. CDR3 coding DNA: TGTGCCAGCAGCCTCGGGACTAGCGGGAGTAGTTTGGAGTACTTC. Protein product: CASSLGTSGSSLEYF.

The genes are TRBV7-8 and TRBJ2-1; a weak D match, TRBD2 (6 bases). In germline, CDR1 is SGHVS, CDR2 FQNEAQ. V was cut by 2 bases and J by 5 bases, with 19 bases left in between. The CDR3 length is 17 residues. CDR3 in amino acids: CASSLTFYPGLHNEQFF. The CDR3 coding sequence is TGTGCCAGCAGCTTAACCTTTTACCCGGGACTTCACAATGAGCAGTTCTTC.

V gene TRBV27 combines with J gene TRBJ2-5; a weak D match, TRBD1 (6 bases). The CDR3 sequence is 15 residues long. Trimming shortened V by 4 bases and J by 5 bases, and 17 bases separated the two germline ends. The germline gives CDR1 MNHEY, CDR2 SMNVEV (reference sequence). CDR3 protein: CASSSEQGILETQYF. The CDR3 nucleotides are TGTGCCAGCAGTTCCGAACAGGGTATCTTGGAGACCCAGTACTTC.

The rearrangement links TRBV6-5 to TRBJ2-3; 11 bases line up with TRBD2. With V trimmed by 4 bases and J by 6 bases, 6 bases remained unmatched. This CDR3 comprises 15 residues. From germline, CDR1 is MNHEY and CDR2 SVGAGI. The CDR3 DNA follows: TGTGCCAGCAGTTCCCTGGGACTAGCGGAGGATACGCAGTATTTT. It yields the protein CASSSLGLAEDTQYF.

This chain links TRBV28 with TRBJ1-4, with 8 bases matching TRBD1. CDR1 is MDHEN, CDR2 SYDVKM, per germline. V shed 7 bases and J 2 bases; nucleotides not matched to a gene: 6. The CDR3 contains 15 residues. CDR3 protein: CASNTQGATNEKLFF. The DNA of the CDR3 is TGTGCCAGCAATACGCAGGGGGCGACTAATGAAAAACTGTTTTTT.

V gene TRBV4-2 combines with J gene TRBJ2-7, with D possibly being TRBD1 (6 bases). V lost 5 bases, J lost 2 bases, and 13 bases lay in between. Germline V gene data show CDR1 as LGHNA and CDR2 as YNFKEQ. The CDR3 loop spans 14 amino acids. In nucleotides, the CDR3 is TGTGCCAGCAGCGGGGACACAGAAACCTACGAGCAGTACTTC. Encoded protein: CASSGDTETYEQYF.

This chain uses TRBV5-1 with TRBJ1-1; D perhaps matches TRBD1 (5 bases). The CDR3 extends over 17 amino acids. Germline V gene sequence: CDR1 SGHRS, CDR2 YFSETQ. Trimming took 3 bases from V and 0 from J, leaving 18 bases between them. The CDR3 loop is CASSYDGGGFMNTEAFF. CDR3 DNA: TGCGCCAGCAGCTATGACGGCGGGGGGTTCATGAACACTGAAGCTTTCTTT.

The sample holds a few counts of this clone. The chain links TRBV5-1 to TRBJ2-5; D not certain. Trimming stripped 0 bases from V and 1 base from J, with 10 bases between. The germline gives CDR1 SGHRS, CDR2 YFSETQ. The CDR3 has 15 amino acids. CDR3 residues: CASSLGARFQETQYF. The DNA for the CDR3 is TGCGCCAGCAGCTTGGGGGCCAGGTTCCAAGAGACCCAGTACTTC.

The CDR3 protein is CASSPGGVNTEAFF. CDR3 bases: TGTGCCAGCAGCCCGGGGGGAGTGAACACTGAAGCTTTCTTT. This chain uses TRBV5-4 with TRBJ1-1, with D perhaps TRBD1 (5 bases). The CDR3 contains 14 residues. CDR1 and CDR2 from the germline V gene are SGHNT and YYREEE (reference sequence). The V gene lost 4 bases and the J gene lost 0 bases, with 10 bases spanning the gap.

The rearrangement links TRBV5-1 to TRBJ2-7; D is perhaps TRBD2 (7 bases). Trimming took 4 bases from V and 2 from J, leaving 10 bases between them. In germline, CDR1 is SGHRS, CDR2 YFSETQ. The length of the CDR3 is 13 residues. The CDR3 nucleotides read TGCGCCAGCAGCCCGGGGGGCCCCTACGAGCAGTACTTC. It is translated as CASSPGGPYEQYF.

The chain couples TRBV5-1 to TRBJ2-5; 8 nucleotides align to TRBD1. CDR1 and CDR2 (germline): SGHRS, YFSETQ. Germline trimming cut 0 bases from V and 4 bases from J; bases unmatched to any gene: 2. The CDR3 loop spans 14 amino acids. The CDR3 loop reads CASSLAGQGETQYF. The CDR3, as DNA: TGCGCCAGCAGCTTGGCCGGACAGGGAGAGACCCAGTACTTC.

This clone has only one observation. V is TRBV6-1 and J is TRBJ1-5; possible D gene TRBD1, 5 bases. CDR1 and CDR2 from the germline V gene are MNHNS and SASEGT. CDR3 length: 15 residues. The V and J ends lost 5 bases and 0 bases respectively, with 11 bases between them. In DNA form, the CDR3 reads TGTGCCAGCAGTCTCCGACAGTATAGCAATCAGCCCCAGCATTTT. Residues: CASSLRQYSNQPQHF.

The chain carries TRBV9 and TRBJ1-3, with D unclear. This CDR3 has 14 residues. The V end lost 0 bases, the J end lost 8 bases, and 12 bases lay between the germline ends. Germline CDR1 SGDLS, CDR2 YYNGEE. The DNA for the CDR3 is TGTGCCAGCAGCGTAGGGGCCCTCGGGGACACCATATATTTT. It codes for CASSVGALGDTIYF.

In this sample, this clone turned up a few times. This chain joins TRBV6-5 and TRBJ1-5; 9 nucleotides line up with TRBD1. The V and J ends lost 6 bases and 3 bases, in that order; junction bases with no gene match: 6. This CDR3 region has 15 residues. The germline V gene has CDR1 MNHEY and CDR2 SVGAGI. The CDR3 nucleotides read TGTGCCAGCAGACAGGGACAGGGATTCAATCAGCCCCAGCATTTT. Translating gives CASRQGQGFNQPQHF.

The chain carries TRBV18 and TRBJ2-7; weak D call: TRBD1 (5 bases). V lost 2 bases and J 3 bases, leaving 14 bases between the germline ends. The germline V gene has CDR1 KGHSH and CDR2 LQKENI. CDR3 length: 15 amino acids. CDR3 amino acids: CASSPSAGLVYEQYF. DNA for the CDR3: TGTGCCAGCTCACCATCGGCAGGGCTGGTCTACGAGCAGTACTTC.

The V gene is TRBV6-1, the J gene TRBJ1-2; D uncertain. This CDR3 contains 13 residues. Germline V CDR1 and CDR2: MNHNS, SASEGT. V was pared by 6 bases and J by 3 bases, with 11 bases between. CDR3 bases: TGTGCCAGCAGATTAAGCGGAGACTATGGCTACACCTTC. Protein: CASRLSGDYGYTF.

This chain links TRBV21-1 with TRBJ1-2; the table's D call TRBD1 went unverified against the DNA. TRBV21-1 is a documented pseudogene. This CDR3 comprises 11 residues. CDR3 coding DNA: TGTCGACAGGGGGCTCTCTATGGCTACACCTTC. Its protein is CRQGALYGYTF.

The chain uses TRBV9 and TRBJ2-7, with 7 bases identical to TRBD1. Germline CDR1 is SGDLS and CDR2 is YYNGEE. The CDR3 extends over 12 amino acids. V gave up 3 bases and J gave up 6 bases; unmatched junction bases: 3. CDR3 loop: CASSGAGGEQYF. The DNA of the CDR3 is TGTGCCAGCAGCGGAGCAGGGGGCGAGCAGTACTTC.

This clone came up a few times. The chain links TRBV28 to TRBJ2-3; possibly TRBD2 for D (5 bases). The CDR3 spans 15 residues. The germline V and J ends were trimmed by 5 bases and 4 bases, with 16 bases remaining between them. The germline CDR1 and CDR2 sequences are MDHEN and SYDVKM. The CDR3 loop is CASSRLGEIADTQYF. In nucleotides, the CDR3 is TGTGCCAGCAGTCGACTCGGGGAAATCGCAGATACGCAGTATTTT. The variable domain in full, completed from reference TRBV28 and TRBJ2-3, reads DVKVTQSSRYLVKRTGEKVFLECVQDMDHENMFWYRQDPGLGLRLIYFSYDVKMKEKGDIPEGYSVSREKKERFSLILESASTNQTSMYLCASSRLGEIADTQYFGPGTRLTVL.

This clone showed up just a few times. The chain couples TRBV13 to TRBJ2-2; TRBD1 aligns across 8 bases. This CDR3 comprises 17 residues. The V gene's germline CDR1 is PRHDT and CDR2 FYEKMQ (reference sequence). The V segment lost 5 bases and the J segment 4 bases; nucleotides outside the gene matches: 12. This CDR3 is CASSPQLGQEFTGELFF. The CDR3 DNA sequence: TGTGCCAGCAGCCCACAGTTGGGACAGGAATTCACCGGGGAGCTGTTTTTT.

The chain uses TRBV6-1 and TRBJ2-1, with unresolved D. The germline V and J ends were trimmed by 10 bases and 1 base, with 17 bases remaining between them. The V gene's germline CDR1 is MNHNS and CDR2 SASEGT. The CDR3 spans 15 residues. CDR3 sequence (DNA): TGTGCCACCGCTAATCGGGTTCCTTCCTACAATGAGCAGTTCTTC. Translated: CATANRVPSYNEQFF.

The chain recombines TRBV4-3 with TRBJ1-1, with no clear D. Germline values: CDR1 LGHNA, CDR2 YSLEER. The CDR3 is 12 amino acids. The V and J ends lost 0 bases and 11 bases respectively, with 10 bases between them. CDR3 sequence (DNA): TGCGCCAGCAGCCAAGAAGGGAGTGAGGCTTTCTTT. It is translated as CASSQEGSEAFF.

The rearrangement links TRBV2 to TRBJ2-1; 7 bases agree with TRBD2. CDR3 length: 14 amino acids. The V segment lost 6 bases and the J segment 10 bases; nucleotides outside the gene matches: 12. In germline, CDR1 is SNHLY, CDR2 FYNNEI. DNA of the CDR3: TGTGCCAGCAGAAGACTAGCCAAAGCCGAAGAGCAGTTCTTC. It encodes CASRRLAKAEEQFF.

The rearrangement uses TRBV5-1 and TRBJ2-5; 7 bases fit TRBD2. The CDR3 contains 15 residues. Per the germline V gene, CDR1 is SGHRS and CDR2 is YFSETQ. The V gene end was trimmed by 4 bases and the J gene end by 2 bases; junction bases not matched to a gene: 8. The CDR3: CASSRRRGRQETQYF. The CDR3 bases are TGCGCCAGCAGCCGCCGGCGCGGGAGACAAGAGACCCAGTACTTC.